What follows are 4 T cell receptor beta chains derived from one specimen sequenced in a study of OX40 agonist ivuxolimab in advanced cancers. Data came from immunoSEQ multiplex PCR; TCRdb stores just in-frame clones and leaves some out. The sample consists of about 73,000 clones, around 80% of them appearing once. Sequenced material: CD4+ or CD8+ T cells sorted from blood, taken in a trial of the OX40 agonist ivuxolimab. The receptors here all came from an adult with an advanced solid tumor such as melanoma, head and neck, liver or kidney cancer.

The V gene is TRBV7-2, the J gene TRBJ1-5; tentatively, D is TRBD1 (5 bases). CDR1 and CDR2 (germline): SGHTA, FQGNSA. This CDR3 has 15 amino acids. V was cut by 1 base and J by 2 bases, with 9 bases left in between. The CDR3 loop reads CASSLGGAGNQPQHF. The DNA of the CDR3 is TGTGCCAGCAGCTTAGGGGGCGCGGGCAATCAGCCCCAGCATTTT.

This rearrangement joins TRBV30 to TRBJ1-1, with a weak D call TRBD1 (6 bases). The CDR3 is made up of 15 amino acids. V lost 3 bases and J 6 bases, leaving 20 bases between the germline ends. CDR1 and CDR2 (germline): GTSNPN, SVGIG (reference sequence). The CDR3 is CAWRAPGGGSAEAFF. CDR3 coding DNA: TGTGCCTGGAGGGCCCCGGGAGGGGGTTCCGCTGAAGCTTTCTTT.

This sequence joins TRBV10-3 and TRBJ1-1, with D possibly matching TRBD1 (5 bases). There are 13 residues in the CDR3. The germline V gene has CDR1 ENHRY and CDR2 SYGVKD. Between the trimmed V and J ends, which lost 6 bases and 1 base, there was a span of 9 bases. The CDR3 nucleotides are TGTGCCATCAGGGGACTCCCGAACACTGAAGCTTTCTTT. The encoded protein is CAIRGLPNTEAFF.

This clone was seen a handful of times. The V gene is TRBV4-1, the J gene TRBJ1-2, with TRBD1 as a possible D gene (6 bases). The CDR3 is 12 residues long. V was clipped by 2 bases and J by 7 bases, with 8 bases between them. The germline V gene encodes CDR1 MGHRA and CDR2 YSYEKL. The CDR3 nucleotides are TGCGCCAGCAGCCAAACAGGGATTGGCTACACCTTC. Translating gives CASSQTGIGYTF.